This TCR beta chain was identified in a study of post-analysis software for immune sequencing data. Study overall: Patients had relapsing-remitting, secondary progressive or progressive-relapsing multiple sclerosis; some lacked subtype.

For this clonotype: Its target is not known.

Carried by the TCR beta cDNA libraries were unique molecular identifiers. TCRdb re-derived calls from the PCR reads in MiXCR, one entry per CDR3 protein. Of more than 450,000 distinct CDR3 sequences in the sample, roughly 34% were seen once. Overall study findings and caveats: The F measure placed samples prepared in the same batch into strongly shared clusters. Comparison with controls showed significantly lower normalized Chao1 diversity in multiple sclerosis patients.

The sequence was obtained from a girl under 18 with multiple sclerosis. The sequencing sample was made of blood.

CDR3 DNA sequence: TGCAGCGTTGTCTTCCAGGGAGGTCATACGCAGTATTTT. Protein: CSVVFQGGHTQYF. The chain carries TRBV29-1 and TRBJ2-3; the D gene is possibly TRBD2 (6 bases). The CDR3 has 13 residues. Trimming removed 4 bases at V and 7 bases at J, with 15 bases between. From germline, CDR1 is SQVTM and CDR2 ANQGSEA.